A single sample is the source of the 24 T cell receptor beta chains below, sequenced in a study of blood T cell repertoires in COVID-19. TCRdb's copy holds only in-frame clones and misses some; the assay was immunoSEQ multiplex PCR. The sample gives approximately 170,000 clones, around 84% of which show up once; around a fifth is in the top ten. Sample: peripheral blood. Receptor source: a woman of 80 years or more with acute or convalescent COVID-19.

The chain recombines TRBV18 with TRBJ2-5; D remains unclear. The V end lost 3 bases, the J end lost 2 bases, and 7 bases lay between the germline ends. CDR3 length: 13 amino acids. Germline V gives CDR1 KGHSH, CDR2 LQKENI. The CDR3: CASSPNSQETQYF. The CDR3 DNA reads as TGTGCCAGCTCACCGAACAGTCAAGAGACCCAGTACTTC. Full variable domain (missing parts from reference TRBV18 and TRBJ2-5): NAGVMQNPRHLVRRRGQEARLRCSPMKGHSHVYWYRQLPEEGLKFMVYLQKENIIDESGMPKERFSAEFPKEGPSILRIQQVVRGDSAAYFCASSPNSQETQYFGPGTRLLVL.

This chain joins TRBV5-1 and TRBJ2-7, with 7 bases lining up with TRBD1. The ends lost 4 bases at V and 2 bases at J; junction bases unmatched: 9. Germline V gene lookup returns CDR1 SGHRS and CDR2 YFSETQ. The CDR3 has 15 residues. The CDR3 sequence is CASSPSGQAAYEQYF. The CDR3 DNA reads TGCGCCAGCAGCCCCTCTGGACAGGCAGCCTACGAGCAGTACTTC.

The rearrangement links TRBV6-5 to TRBJ2-3; D not certain. The CDR3 spans 13 residues. Germline V lookup: CDR1 MNHEY, CDR2 SVGAGI. With 6 bases removed from V and 9 bases from J, the gap between germline ends came to 16 bases. The CDR3 reads CASSPPSASTQYF. DNA for the CDR3: TGTGCCAGCAGCCCCCCATCAGCGAGCACGCAGTATTTT.

This sequence joins TRBV11-2 and TRBJ2-5, with 11 bases identical to TRBD2. The CDR3 totals 16 residues. Germline CDR1 and CDR2: SGHAT and FQNNGV. Trimming at V came to 3 bases and at J to 5 bases, leaving 8 bases not matched to a gene. The CDR3 region has the DNA TGTGCCAGCAGCTTCATAGCGGGGGGGCCAATCGAGACCCAGTACTTC. It is translated as CASSFIAGGPIETQYF.

The J gene is TRBJ1-2, the V gene TRBV18; 7 bases agree with TRBD1. The J segment lost 3 bases and the V segment lost 1 base, leaving 2 bases of the junction unmatched. The CDR3 has 14 residues. Germline loops: CDR1 KGHSH, CDR2 LQKENI. In nucleotides, the CDR3 is TGTGCCAGCTCACCACAGGGGGCGGACTATGGCTACACCTTC. Translated: CASSPQGADYGYTF.

The chain combines TRBV4-3 with TRBJ2-1; 8 bases line up with TRBD2. The germline CDR1 and CDR2 sequences are LGHNA and YSLEER. The ends lost 0 bases at V and 1 base at J; junction bases unmatched: 2. This CDR3 comprises 16 residues. CDR3 loop: CASSQDRGGSYNEQFF. CDR3 DNA: TGCGCCAGCAGCCAAGATCGGGGGGGTTCCTACAATGAGCAGTTCTTC.

This sequence joins TRBV28 and TRBJ1-5; tentatively, D is TRBD1 (6 bases). The CDR3 covers 15 residues. Germline CDR1 is MDHEN and CDR2 is SYDVKM. Trimming took 5 bases from V and 6 from J, leaving 17 bases between them. CDR3 DNA sequence: TGTGCCAGCAGTCCACGGGGGGCGATTGGTCAGCCCCAGCATTTT. Translation gives CASSPRGAIGQPQHF. Variable domain in full (rest from reference TRBV28 and TRBJ1-5): DVKVTQSSRYLVKRTGEKVFLECVQDMDHENMFWYRQDPGLGLRLIYFSYDVKMKEKGDIPEGYSVSREKKERFSLILESASTNQTSMYLCASSPRGAIGQPQHFGDGTRLSIL.

This chain uses TRBV6-2 or TRBV6-3 with TRBJ2-2; 8 bases agree with TRBD2. The CDR3 spans 14 residues. With 2 bases clipped from V and 5 bases from J, the junction kept 1 base outside the gene matches. Germline CDR1 MNHEY, CDR2 SVGEGT. CDR3 DNA sequence: TGTGCCAGCAGTTACACGGGGGGGACCGGGGAGCTGTTTTTT. This sequence encodes CASSYTGGTGELFF.

The chain combines TRBV27 with TRBJ1-6, with D perhaps TRBD1 (5 bases). The CDR3 totals 18 residues. Germline assignment: CDR1 MNHEY and CDR2 SMNVEV (reference sequence). Trimming took 3 bases from V and 0 from J, leaving 15 bases between them. The CDR3 region has the DNA TGTGCCAGCAGTTTTGGGCCTGGGGCGAGCTCCTATAATTCACCCCTCCACTTT. This codes for CASSFGPGASSYNSPLHF.

This chain connects TRBV7-3 to TRBJ2-3, with a weak D call TRBD2 (6 bases). V lost 4 bases, J lost 2 bases, and 13 bases lay in between. The germline CDR1 and CDR2 sequences are SGHTA and FQGTGA. The CDR3 has 15 amino acids. The CDR3 nucleotides are TGTGCCAGCAGCTCGTTGGGCGGGGTCACAGATACGCAGTATTTT. Protein product: CASSSLGGVTDTQYF.

The CDR3 DNA reads as TGCGCCAGCAGTGGCGGGAGGGGCTACAATGAGCAGTTCTTC. It specifies CASSGGRGYNEQFF. V is TRBV5-1 and J is TRBJ2-1, with TRBD2 matching 9 bases. The CDR3 is made up of 14 amino acids. Germline V gene sequence: CDR1 SGHRS, CDR2 YFSETQ. V dropped 5 bases and J dropped 3; count of bases not matched to a gene: 3.

V is TRBV15 and J is TRBJ1-2, with 7 bases identical to TRBD1. V shed 1 base, J shed 8 bases, and the junction held 10 bases outside the gene matches. Germline V lookup: CDR1 LNHNV, CDR2 YYDKDF (reference sequence). The CDR3 totals 15 residues. The CDR3 region is CATSRAGTAPQGYTF. In DNA form, the CDR3 reads TGTGCCACCAGCAGAGCGGGGACAGCCCCCCAGGGCTACACCTTC.

As regards this clone: An end of the junction differs from the germline gene, which may be a read error. J is TRBJ1-2 and V is TRBV3-1 (or the pseudogene TRBV3-2), with 9 bases lining up with TRBD1. Germline CDR1 and CDR2: LGHDT and YNNKEL (reference sequence). This CDR3 spans 12 amino acids. CDR3 loop: CASSQGGQGLRF. CDR3 sequence (DNA): TGTGCCAGCAGCCAGGGGGGACAGGGCCTTCGGTTC.

This clone was detected only once. The chain uses TRBV6-2 or TRBV6-3 and TRBJ2-3; a possible D gene is TRBD2 (5 bases). Germline CDR1 reads MNHEY; CDR2 reads SVGEGT. The CDR3 runs 16 residues. V was pared by 1 base and J by 0 bases, with 11 bases between. The chain's CDR3 is CASSYWSTGSTDTQYF. The CDR3 DNA reads TGTGCCAGCAGTTACTGGTCTACGGGGAGCACAGATACGCAGTATTTT.

This clone appeared a few times. This chain connects TRBV7-2 to TRBJ1-5; D remains ambiguous. V was trimmed by 5 bases and J by 6 bases, leaving 8 bases between them. CDR3 length: 12 residues. Germline V gene lookup returns CDR1 SGHTA and CDR2 FQGNSA. The CDR3 bases are TGTGCCAGCAGCCGCTACGGTCAGCCCCAGCATTTT. This encodes CASSRYGQPQHF.

The chain combines TRBV19 with TRBJ2-7; 7 bases match TRBD1. This CDR3 has 15 amino acids. CDR1 is LNHDA and CDR2 is SQIVND in the germline V gene (reference sequence). J lost 3 bases, V lost 0 bases, and 5 bases had no gene match. The DNA of the CDR3 is TGTGCCAGTAGTATAGATACAGGGGTCCTCTACGAGCAGTACTTC. This sequence encodes CASSIDTGVLYEQYF.

The chain uses TRBV28 and TRBJ2-5; perhaps TRBD1 as D (5 bases). CDR1 is MDHEN and CDR2 is SYDVKM in the germline V gene. The CDR3 contains 15 residues. Trimming shortened V by 4 bases and J by 4 bases, and 16 bases separated the two germline ends. The CDR3 sequence is CASSSPGSGIETQYF. DNA of the CDR3: TGTGCCAGCAGTTCACCAGGGTCGGGCATAGAGACCCAGTACTTC. The full variable domain, with the rest looked up from reference TRBV28 and TRBJ2-5, is DVKVTQSSRYLVKRTGEKVFLECVQDMDHENMFWYRQDPGLGLRLIYFSYDVKMKEKGDIPEGYSVSREKKERFSLILESASTNQTSMYLCASSSPGSGIETQYFGPGTRLLVL.

The V gene is TRBV5-1, the J gene TRBJ1-4; D is uncertain. Trimming took off 1 base at V and 7 bases at J, with 11 bases between the two ends. The germline V gene encodes CDR1 SGHRS and CDR2 YFSETQ. The CDR3 runs 14 residues. The CDR3 is CASSLQQSTEKLFF. The CDR3 region has the DNA TGCGCCAGCAGCTTGCAACAGAGTACTGAAAAACTGTTTTTT.

This clone was recorded a few times. The chain carries TRBV9 and TRBJ1-2; 9 nucleotides match TRBD1. Germline CDR1 reads SGDLS; CDR2 reads YYNGEE. V trimming: 4 bases; J trimming: 7 bases; junction bases outside the gene matches: 5. CDR3 length equals 13 residues. In nucleotides, the CDR3 is TGTGCCAGCAGCCAAACAGGGGGCGGTGGCTACACCTTC. Translated: CASSQTGGGGYTF.

The chain carries TRBV18 and TRBJ1-1, with TRBD1 as a possible D gene (5 bases). There are 14 residues in the CDR3. From germline, CDR1 is KGHSH and CDR2 LQKENI. V was trimmed by 2 bases and J by 1 base, leaving 8 bases between them. CDR3 DNA: TGTGCCAGCTCACCAGATACAGGGAACACTGAAGCTTTCTTT. Protein: CASSPDTGNTEAFF.

The chain is built from TRBV4-1 and TRBJ2-3; no reliable D call. Trimming removed 4 bases at V and 4 bases at J, with 9 bases between. The CDR3 has 13 residues. Germline V gives CDR1 MGHRA, CDR2 YSYEKL. CDR3 nucleotides: TGCGCCAGCAGCCCCAGGTCCCCAGATACGCAGTATTTT. Translating gives CASSPRSPDTQYF.

The chain links TRBV27 to TRBJ2-7; maybe TRBD2 (5 bases). Per the germline V gene, CDR1 is MNHEY and CDR2 is SMNVEV (reference sequence). The CDR3 runs 12 residues. Trimming removed 4 bases at V and 4 bases at J, with 8 bases between. DNA of the CDR3: TGTGCCAGCAGTTCCGGAGGTTACGAGCAGTACTTC. Translation: CASSSGGYEQYF.

The DNA of the CDR3 is TGTGCCAGCAGCTTAAAACAGGGTGGACCCTACCAGACCCAGTACTTC. Its protein is CASSLKQGGPYQTQYF. V and J are TRBV5-4 and TRBJ2-5; D is possibly TRBD1 (6 bases). The CDR3 consists of 16 residues. Trimming removed 2 bases at V and 6 bases at J, with 20 bases between. Looked up from germline, CDR1 is SGHNT and CDR2 is YYREEE (reference sequence).

This chain links TRBV14 with TRBJ1-1, with D hard to call. The CDR3 has 15 residues. CDR1 is SGHDN, CDR2 FVKESK, per germline. Trimming took off 0 bases at V and 4 bases at J, with 12 bases between the two ends. The CDR3 reads CASSQDLTGSTEAFF. CDR3 DNA: TGTGCCAGCAGCCAAGATTTGACCGGGAGCACTGAAGCTTTCTTT.